One and the same sample provided the 3 T cell receptor beta chains below, sequenced in a study of cytomegalovirus exposure and HLA in healthy donors. Assay used: immunoSEQ multiplex PCR; TCRdb lists only in-frame clones, some missing. The sample includes 55,000 to 85,000 clones, about 94% of them seen just once. What was sequenced was PBMCs. The receptors here all came from a woman aged 18-30 years in good health and CMV-seronegative.

This clone turned up a few times. The rearrangement uses TRBV11-2 and TRBJ1-2; no definite D call. CDR1 SGHAT and CDR2 FQNNGV come from the germline V gene. The V end was cut by 2 bases, the J end by 6 bases, with 13 bases between. CDR3 length: 14 amino acids. The chain's CDR3 is CASSLMWRSDGYTF. The DNA for the CDR3 is TGTGCCAGCAGCTTAATGTGGCGGTCGGATGGCTACACCTTC.

The J gene is TRBJ2-3, the V gene TRBV27; no firm D call. This CDR3 region has 13 residues. Germline V gene lookup returns CDR1 MNHEY and CDR2 SMNVEV (reference sequence). V lost 2 bases and J 4 bases, leaving 7 bases between the germline ends. The CDR3 spells CASSLQVADTQYF. The CDR3 region has the DNA TGTGCCAGCAGTTTACAGGTAGCAGATACGCAGTATTTT.

The V and J genes are TRBV5-4 and TRBJ1-2, with a weak D call TRBD1 (5 bases). Germline assignment: CDR1 SGHNT and CDR2 YYREEE (reference sequence). The germline V and J ends were trimmed by 4 bases and 6 bases, with 7 bases remaining between them. The CDR3 is made up of 11 amino acids. The CDR3 protein is CASSRGHGYTF. Here the CDR3 DNA reads TGTGCCAGCAGCAGGGGTCATGGCTACACCTTC.